Presented here are 6 T cell receptor beta chains from one specimen sequenced in a study of post-analysis software for immune sequencing data. Study-level findings and limits: TRBV5-6, TRBV5-1 and TRBV20-1 belonged to a set of about 5 TRBV segments that were more frequent in patients than controls.

Unique molecular identifiers had been added to the TCR beta cDNA libraries. In TCRdb, the PCR reads were re-called with MiXCR into one record per CDR3 protein. The sample contains roughly 570,000 distinct CDR3 sequences, around a third of which appear only once. Which antigens these TCRs recognize remains unknown. Sequences were obtained from blood. The receptors shown here come from a girl aged 2-17 years with multiple sclerosis.

The chain recombines TRBV15 with TRBJ1-5, with 8 bases lining up with TRBD1. This CDR3 has 16 amino acids. The V gene end was trimmed by 6 bases and the J gene end by 2 bases; junction bases not matched to a gene: 9. Germline values: CDR1 LNHNV, CDR2 YYDKDF (reference sequence). In DNA form, the CDR3 reads TGTGCCACCAGACCCTTGACAGGGGAGGGCAATCAGCCCCAGCATTTT. This gives the protein CATRPLTGEGNQPQHF. Filled out from reference TRBV15 and TRBJ1-5, the complete variable domain reads DAMVIQNPRYQVTQFGKPVTLSCSQTLNHNVMYWYQQKSSQAPKLLFHYYDKDFNNEADTPDNFQSRRPNTSFCFLDIRSPGLGDTAMYLCATRPLTGEGNQPQHFGDGTRLSIL.

This clonotype was seen many times. The chain uses TRBV6-1 and TRBJ2-1; D unclear. The CDR3 contains 12 residues. Per germline, CDR1 MNHNS and CDR2 SASEGT. Trimming stripped 3 bases from V and 8 bases from J, with 8 bases between. The DNA of the CDR3 is TGTGCCAGCAGTGAGCCCCTCGATGAGCAGTTCTTC. It translates to CASSEPLDEQFF.

The chain combines TRBV6-1 with TRBJ1-2, with D unresolved. Trimming shortened V by 3 bases and J by 7 bases, and 15 bases separated the two germline ends. CDR1 and CDR2 from the germline V gene are MNHNS and SASEGT. The CDR3 length is 14 residues. The CDR3 DNA sequence: TGTGCCAGCAGTGAGACGTGGGGTAGAAGTGGCTACACCTTC. It specifies CASSETWGRSGYTF.

This clonotype was found many times. The chain recombines TRBV7-8 with TRBJ2-2; tentative D call: TRBD2 (5 bases). This CDR3 region has 15 residues. Germline CDR1 reads SGHVS; CDR2 reads FQNEAQ. V was trimmed by 0 bases and J by 4 bases, leaving 9 bases between them. Written as DNA, the CDR3 is TGTGCCAGCAGCTTAGCCTCCGAGGGCACCGGGGAGCTGTTTTTT. It codes for CASSLASEGTGELFF.

This clonotype was observed a few times. J is TRBJ1-4 and V is TRBV4-1; D is possibly TRBD1 (6 bases). Deletions cut 3 bases from V and 3 bases from J, with 20 bases between. Germline CDR1 is MGHRA and CDR2 is YSYEKL. The CDR3 runs to 18 residues. The CDR3 DNA reads TGCGCCAGCAGCCAGGATTTACGGAACAGGGTCTCTAATGAAAAACTGTTTTTT. Amino acids: CASSQDLRNRVSNEKLFF.

This clonotype was observed a few times. This rearrangement joins TRBV20-1 to TRBJ2-3, with D perhaps matching TRBD1 (5 bases). V lost 6 bases, J lost 3 bases, and 19 bases lay in between. Germline loops: CDR1 DFQATT, CDR2 SNEGSKA (reference sequence). The CDR3 contains 15 residues. The CDR3 region is CSAHRGSLGTDTQYF. CDR3 nucleotides: TGCAGTGCCCATAGGGGCAGCCTGGGAACAGATACGCAGTATTTT.